The 25 T cell receptor beta chains presented below share a single source sample, sequenced in a study of human T cells and chemical hapten exposure. TCRdb called the RACE reads again in MiXCR, with one record for every CDR3 protein. The table records about 49,000 distinct CDR3 sequences, 9.3% of them present only once. Time point specified: patch test 1, 2 weeks after DPC sensitization. Treatment noted: therapeutic diphenylcyclopropenone sensitization with weekly scalp DPC. Sequenced here: whole blood, sampled in connection with sensitization to the hapten diphenylcyclopropenone (DPC). Receptors originate from a woman between 45 and 65 years old with alopecia areata. Some clones in this sample may be carry-over from other donors' samples.

This clonotype showed up many times. This sequence joins TRBV11-2 and TRBJ2-1; D not resolved. This CDR3 region has 17 residues. The V and J ends lost 4 bases and 0 bases respectively, with 16 bases between them. From germline, CDR1 is SGHAT and CDR2 FQNNGV. In DNA form, the CDR3 reads TGTGCCAGCAGCTATCCTCTTCGCTCGAGCTCCTACAATGAGCAGTTCTTC. Amino acid sequence: CASSYPLRSSSYNEQFF. The full variable domain, in which reference TRBV11-2 and TRBJ2-1 provide the parts outside the CDR3, is EAGVAQSPRYKIIEKRQSVAFWCNPISGHATLYWYQQILGQGPKLLIQFQNNGVVDDSQLPKDRFSAERLKGVDSTLKIQPAKLEDSAVYLCASSYPLRSSSYNEQFFGPGTRLTVL.

This clonotype was counted at least ten times. The chain has TRBV20-1 and TRBJ2-1; the D call may be TRBD1 or TRBD2 (5 bases each). Germline V gene sequence: CDR1 DFQATT, CDR2 SNEGSKA (reference sequence). Trimming removed 3 bases from V and 7 bases from J, with 13 bases in between. The CDR3 runs to 13 residues. The CDR3, as DNA: TGCAGTGCTAGTTGGGGGATGTTTAATGAGCAGTTCTTC. As protein: CSASWGMFNEQFF.

This clonotype has a count of ten or more. The chain combines TRBV12-3 or TRBV12-4 with TRBJ2-5, with 9 nucleotides matching TRBD1. This CDR3 is built from 14 residues. With V trimmed by 6 bases and J by 4 bases, 6 bases remained unmatched. CDR3: CASSQDRGGETQYF. CDR3 DNA: TGTGCCAGCAGCCAGGACAGGGGAGGAGAGACCCAGTACTTC.

This chain connects TRBV30 to TRBJ1-1, with D unclear. Per germline, CDR1 GTSNPN and CDR2 SVGIG (reference sequence). This CDR3 comprises 11 residues. V was cut by 8 bases and J by 5 bases, with 12 bases left in between. CDR3 nucleotides: TGTGCCAGGACCTTGGGGACTGAAGCTTTCTTT. It codes for CARTLGTEAFF.

This clonotype was counted only a few times. V gene TRBV20-1 combines with J gene TRBJ2-2, with 12 bases identical to TRBD2. CDR3 size: 16 residues. V trimming: 6 bases; J trimming: 4 bases; junction bases outside the gene matches: 9. Germline CDR1 and CDR2: DFQATT and SNEGSKA (reference sequence). The CDR3 nucleotides read TGCAGTGCCAGGCTAGCGGGAGGGCCGGGCACCGGGGAGCTGTTTTTT. This encodes CSARLAGGPGTGELFF.

This clonotype was detected ten times or more. The chain uses TRBV7-2 and TRBJ1-2, with D tentatively TRBD1 (6 bases). Trimming removed 7 bases from V and 2 bases from J, with 14 bases in between. The CDR3 runs to 14 residues. Germline V gene data show CDR1 as SGHTA and CDR2 as FQGNSA. The CDR3 DNA is TGTGCCAGCATCCAGACAGGAATAAACTATGGCTACACCTTC. This gives the protein CASIQTGINYGYTF.

This clonotype was observed a few times. V is TRBV4-3 and J is TRBJ1-5; no reliable D call. Germline CDR1 reads LGHNA; CDR2 reads YSLEER. This CDR3 has 17 residues. Trimming pared 0 bases from V and 6 bases from J, leaving 18 bases between. The CDR3 DNA reads TGCGCCAGCAGCCAAGATGGTTATGGCGGGAGTAGTCAGCCCCAGCATTTT. The encoded protein is CASSQDGYGGSSQPQHF.

This chain links TRBV27 with TRBJ1-3; D gene ambiguous. The CDR3 totals 14 residues. Per the germline V gene, CDR1 is MNHEY and CDR2 is SMNVEV (reference sequence). V lost 5 bases to trimming and J lost 0 bases, with 8 bases between them. This chain's CDR3 is CASSRTGSGNTIYF. CDR3 DNA sequence: TGTGCCAGCAGTCGGACGGGCTCTGGAAACACCATATATTTT.

This clonotype was seen ten or more times. The chain carries TRBV11-2 and TRBJ1-4, with D uncertain. Trimming stripped 1 base from V and 0 bases from J, with 3 bases between. From germline, CDR1 is SGHAT and CDR2 FQNNGV. There are 14 residues in the CDR3. The CDR3 sequence: CASSLGTTNEKLFF. The DNA for the CDR3 is TGTGCCAGCAGCTTAGGCACAACTAATGAAAAACTGTTTTTT.

This clonotype was observed at least ten times. This chain links TRBV29-1 with TRBJ2-2; 8 bases are shared with TRBD1. The V gene end was trimmed by 5 bases and the J gene end by 3 bases; junction bases not matched to a gene: 8. Germline V gives CDR1 SQVTM, CDR2 ANQGSEA. The CDR3 loop spans 15 amino acids. The CDR3 here is CSVTAGGRDTGELFF. In DNA form, the CDR3 reads TGCAGCGTTACCGCAGGGGGCAGGGACACCGGGGAGCTGTTTTTT.

Details on this clonotype: One end of the junction does not line up with germline, which may come from a read error. The gene calls are TRBV5-6 and TRBJ2-5, with D maybe TRBD2 (5 bases). The length of the CDR3 is 14 residues. From germline, CDR1 is SGHDT and CDR2 YYEEEE. In DNA, the CDR3 is TGTGCCAGCAGCTTCACGGGGAACCAAGAGGCCCAGTACTTC. It is translated as CASSFTGNQEAQYF.

Only a few counts were recorded for this clonotype. The rearrangement uses TRBV7-2 and TRBJ1-3, with D possibly TRBD1 on 5 matching bases. Germline values: CDR1 SGHTA, CDR2 FQGNSA. This CDR3 contains 16 residues. V was pared by 1 base and J by 1 base, with 11 bases between. CDR3 DNA: TGTGCCAGCAGCTTAGGGGGCGGTCTATCTGGAAACACCATATATTTT. This gives the protein CASSLGGGLSGNTIYF.

This clonotype was counted ten times or more. V and J are TRBV7-9 and TRBJ1-1; D is ambiguous. Looked up from germline, CDR1 is SEHNR and CDR2 is FQNEAQ (reference sequence). The CDR3 has 14 residues. V gave up 4 bases and J gave up 4 bases, with 13 bases separating them. The CDR3 loop is CASSSRTLSTEAFF. Written as DNA, the CDR3 is TGTGCCAGCAGCTCCCGGACTTTGAGCACTGAAGCTTTCTTT. The variable domain in full, with the rest retrieved from reference TRBV7-9 and TRBJ1-1, is DTGVSQNPRHKITKRGQNVTFRCDPISEHNRLYWYRQTLGQGPEFLTYFQNEAQLEKSRLLSDRFSAERPKGSFSTLEIQRTEQGDSAMYLCASSSRTLSTEAFFGQGTRLTVV.

This clonotype was detected a few times. This chain links TRBV6-5 with TRBJ2-7; 11 bases are shared with TRBD2. In germline, CDR1 is MNHEY, CDR2 SVGAGI. The CDR3 runs 14 residues. The trim removed 6 bases at V and 7 bases at J, leaving 8 bases unmatched. CDR3 amino acids: CASRFSGRAEEQYF. The DNA of the CDR3 is TGTGCCAGCAGGTTTAGCGGGAGGGCGGAAGAGCAGTACTTC.

At least ten counts were recorded for this clonotype. This sequence joins TRBV14 and TRBJ2-1; no reliable D call. The CDR3 sequence is 13 residues long. Deletions cut 1 base from V and 9 bases from J, with 10 bases between. Germline-derived CDR1 and CDR2 are SGHDN and FVKESK. CDR3: CASSQVLASEQFF. The CDR3 region has the DNA TGTGCCAGCAGCCAAGTATTAGCATCTGAGCAGTTCTTC.

In this sample, this clonotype turned up many times. The chain couples TRBV5-1 to TRBJ2-1, with D possibly being TRBD1 (5 bases). V shed 4 bases and J shed 0 bases, with 11 bases lying between them. Germline CDR1 SGHRS, CDR2 YFSETQ. The CDR3 has 15 amino acids. CDR3 protein: CASSVGLSSYNEQFF. DNA for the CDR3: TGCGCCAGCAGCGTGGGGCTTAGCTCCTACAATGAGCAGTTCTTC.

This clonotype was seen repeatedly, ten times or more. The V and J genes are TRBV3-1 and TRBJ1-1; the match to TRBD1 covers 8 bases. This CDR3 has 15 amino acids. After removal of 1 base from V and 7 bases from J, the junction contained 8 bases not matched to a gene. Germline V gene lookup returns CDR1 LGHDT and CDR2 YNNKEL (reference sequence). CDR3 protein: CASSQASRGLYEAFF. The CDR3 DNA reads as TGTGCCAGCAGCCAAGCATCCAGGGGGCTATATGAAGCTTTCTTT.

This clonotype was found many times. The gene calls are TRBV6-2 or TRBV6-3 and TRBJ2-1; possible D gene TRBD1, 7 bases. This CDR3 has 15 amino acids. V was trimmed by 6 bases and J by 8 bases, leaving 20 bases between them. Germline CDR1 and CDR2: MNHEY and SVGEGT. For the CDR3, the DNA is TGTGCCAGCAGCCCTAGACGTACAGGGGAGGATGAGCAGTTCTTC. This translates into CASSPRRTGEDEQFF.

The chain carries TRBV29-1 and TRBJ2-1; a weak D match, TRBD2 (6 bases). Germline V gene sequence: CDR1 SQVTM, CDR2 ANQGSEA. The CDR3 consists of 16 residues. V shed 0 bases and J shed 4 bases, with 16 bases lying between them. DNA of the CDR3: TGCAGCGTTGAAGAAAGCCCTAGCGCCGAATACAATGAGCAGTTCTTC. Protein product: CSVEESPSAEYNEQFF.

This clonotype was detected a few times. This chain connects TRBV28 to TRBJ1-2; 8 bases line up with TRBD1. V gave up 6 bases and J gave up 1 base; unmatched junction bases: 7. The germline V gene has CDR1 MDHEN and CDR2 SYDVKM. This CDR3 comprises 15 residues. CDR3 region: CASRPGQAFNYGYTF. The CDR3 nucleotides read TGTGCCAGCAGGCCGGGACAGGCATTTAACTATGGCTACACCTTC.

With respect to this clonotype: This may stem from a read error, because a much larger clone lies one nucleotide away. DNA for the CDR3: TGCGGCGTTGAATTTGCAGGTAATGAGCAGTTCTTC. Translated: CGVEFAGNEQFF. The chain employs TRBV29-1 and TRBJ2-1; D unclear. Germline CDR1 reads SQVTM; CDR2 reads ANQGSEA. This CDR3 has 12 residues.

In its sample, this clonotype was seen a few times. The chain has TRBV29-1 and TRBJ2-5; tentatively, D is TRBD2 (5 bases). CDR3 size: 12 residues. Germline CDR1 SQVTM, CDR2 ANQGSEA. Between the trimmed V and J ends, which lost 7 bases and 5 bases, there was a span of 14 bases. CDR3 residues: CSAADSVETQYF. The CDR3 DNA reads TGCAGCGCTGCGGACTCTGTGGAGACCCAGTACTTC.

Ten or more counts support this clonotype. J is TRBJ1-5 and V is TRBV12-3 or TRBV12-4, with TRBD1 matching 9 bases. The V gene end was trimmed by 6 bases and the J gene end by 4 bases; junction bases not matched to a gene: 7. This CDR3 contains 15 residues. The CDR3 DNA is TGTGCCAGCAGCCGCCCGGGACAGGGTAATCAGCCCCAGCATTTT. Its translation is CASSRPGQGNQPQHF.

This clonotype was recorded at least ten times. The chain employs TRBV18 and TRBJ2-1; 7 nucleotides align to TRBD1. The CDR3 runs to 12 residues. With V trimmed by 4 bases and J by 8 bases, 2 bases remained unmatched. The V gene's germline CDR1 is KGHSH and CDR2 LQKENI. The chain's CDR3 is CASSRDRDEQFF. CDR3 coding DNA: TGTGCCAGCTCACGTGACAGGGATGAGCAGTTCTTC.

This clonotype has just a few counts. Germline and junction disagree at one end, which may indicate a read error. The CDR3 sequence: CASSEAMGLAESF. The CDR3 DNA is TGTGCCAGCAGTGAAGCGATGGGACTAGCGGAGTCATTC. This chain uses TRBV2 with TRBJ2-7; 11 nucleotides align to TRBD2. Germline V gives CDR1 SNHLY, CDR2 FYNNEI. CDR3 length: 13 residues.